This is a list of T cell receptor beta chains from one sample in a study of T cells in localized non-small cell lung cancer. The data were produced by immunoSEQ multiplex PCR, yet TCRdb's version contains in-frame clones alone and is incomplete. The table shows tens of thousands of clones, with roughly four fifths occurring only once. Material: PBMCs, obtained before any cancer treatment. The origin of the receptors is a man aged 40 to 69 with stage II lung adenocarcinoma. Each CDR3 is given with its conserved first and last residue. A D gene is named only where the DNA matches it firmly. Part of the rows lack a size; the others show once, few, many or a class for expanded clones.

D	V	J	size	DNA	CDR3
TRBD2	TRBV18	TRBJ2-7	NA	TGTGCCAGCTCACCACCCGGGACTAGCGGGTCGATACGAACCTACGAGCAGTACTTC	CASSPPGTSGSIRTYEQYF
NA	TRBV5-6	TRBJ2-2	NA	TGTGCCAGCAGCCCCGGGGGGCGGCCAAAGAACACCGGGGAGCTGTTTTTT	CASSPGGRPKNTGELFF
NA	TRBV11-2	TRBJ2-5	NA	TGTGCCAGCAGCATACGACCGGGGGCCAGAGAGACCCAGTACTTC	CASSIRPGARETQYF
TRBD1	TRBV18	TRBJ2-2	NA	TGTGCCAGCTCACCAAAAGTCGCAGGGGGAGTGAACACCGGGGAGCTGTTTTTT	CASSPKVAGGVNTGELFF
NA	TRBV6-5	TRBJ1-2	NA	TGTGCCAGCAGTGAAGGTGGGGGCAACTATGGCTACACCTTC	CASSEGGGNYGYTF
NA	TRBV15	TRBJ2-3	NA	TGTGCCACCAGCCCCGGGACGGATACGCAGTATTTT	CATSPGTDTQYF
TRBD2	TRBV7-9	TRBJ2-7	NA	TGTGCCAGCAGCTCCGAAGGGCTAGCGGGGGGCCAGTACTTC	CASSSEGLAGGQYF
TRBD1	TRBV19	TRBJ2-1	NA	TGTGCCAGTAGTATCGGGACAGACCTCTCCTACAATGAGCAGTTCTTC	CASSIGTDLSYNEQFF
NA	TRBV11-2	TRBJ2-1	once	TGTGCCAGCAGCTCCCCGATGTACGGGGTGGGGCTCTTC	CASSSPMYGVGLF
NA	TRBV7-9	TRBJ2-1	NA	TGTGCCAGCAGCTTAGCTGTTAGCCGAAATGAAAATGAGCAGTTCTTC	CASSLAVSRNENEQFF
NA	TRBV19	TRBJ1-5	NA	TGTGCCAGTAGTATGTCGCGTTGGCAGTATCGCAATCAGCCCCAGCATTTT	CASSMSRWQYRNQPQHF
NA	TRBV11-3	TRBJ2-5	NA	TGTGCCAGCAGCTCGACAAGGACAGCCCTCCAAGAGACCCAGTACTTC	CASSSTRTALQETQYF
NA	TRBV18	TRBJ2-1	once	TGTGCCAGCTCACCTCGGGCGCAGGCGAATGAGCAGTTCTTC	CASSPRAQANEQFF
NA	TRBV27	TRBJ1-1	NA	TGTGCCAGCAGTTCGGGACTGAGGGTCACTGAAGCTTTCTTT	CASSSGLRVTEAFF
TRBD1	TRBV9	TRBJ1-2	NA	TGTGCCAGCAGCCCGCAGGGGGCGAATGGCTACACCTTC	CASSPQGANGYTF
NA	TRBV9	TRBJ2-1	NA	TGTGCCAGCAGCGCTCAGGACAATGAGCAGTTCTTC	CASSAQDNEQFF
NA	TRBV28	TRBJ1-5	once	TGTGCCTGCGGGGGTAGCAATCAGCCCCAGCATTTT	CACGGSNQPQHF